Presented here are 24 T cell receptor beta chains from one specimen sequenced in a study of T cell repertoires in cytomegalovirus infection. What these receptors recognize is not known. TCRdb independently ran MiXCR on the reads; one entry per CDR3 protein. The sample contains roughly 90,000 distinct CDR3 sequences, 20% to 30% of which appear only once. The sample here was CD8+ T cells from cultured PBMCs, taken from culture after CMV antigen stimulation. These receptors were collected from a human donor in good health (CMV status not recorded). Some clones in this sample may be carry-over from other donors' samples.

The DNA of the CDR3 is TGCGCCAGCAGCCACCGACACCCCCCGCCGCCGCAGGGGGCCTACGAGCAGTACTTC. Translating it yields CASSHRHPPPPQGAYEQYF. The V call is TRBV4-3, the J call TRBJ2-7; TRBD1 matches 7 bases. The CDR3 sequence is 19 residues long. Germline V gives CDR1 LGHNA, CDR2 YSLEER. V was clipped by 3 bases and J by 2 bases; unmatched bases: 19.

The V and J genes are TRBV6-2 or TRBV6-3 and TRBJ1-5; tentatively, D is TRBD1 (6 bases). Germline V gene sequence: CDR1 MNHEY, CDR2 SVGEGT. The germline V and J ends were trimmed by 6 bases and 6 bases, with 18 bases remaining between them. This CDR3 contains 15 residues. The CDR3 nucleotides read TGTGCCAGCAGCCACGGGCAGGGGAGAGTTCAGCCCCAGCATTTT. It codes for CASSHGQGRVQPQHF.

The chain carries TRBV9 and TRBJ2-1; D is unresolved. Trimming removed 0 bases from V and 0 bases from J, with 10 bases in between. Germline V gene data show CDR1 as SGDLS and CDR2 as YYNGEE. The CDR3 sequence is 16 residues long. The CDR3 loop is CASSVGAEASYNEQFF. As DNA, the CDR3 is TGTGCCAGCAGCGTAGGGGCGGAAGCCTCCTACAATGAGCAGTTCTTC. The whole variable domain, filled in from reference TRBV9 and TRBJ2-1, reads DSGVTQTPKHLITATGQRVTLRCSPRSGDLSVYWYQQSLDQGLQFLIQYYNGEERAKGNILERFSAQQFPDLHSELNLSSLELGDSALYFCASSVGAEASYNEQFFGPGTRLTVL.

This clonotype occurred a few times. J is TRBJ2-1 and V is TRBV19; tentatively, D is TRBD2 (6 bases). V shed 8 bases and J shed 0 bases, with 14 bases lying between them. The CDR3 has 15 amino acids. Germline-derived CDR1 and CDR2 are LNHDA and SQIVND (reference sequence). The CDR3 is CASRVADSSYNEQFF. The CDR3 DNA follows: TGTGCCAGTCGAGTAGCGGATAGCTCCTACAATGAGCAGTTCTTC.

The chain has TRBV5-1 and TRBJ2-7, with D perhaps assigned TRBD1 or TRBD2 (6 bases each). Germline CDR1 is SGHRS and CDR2 is YFSETQ. V lost 0 bases, J lost 3 bases, and 16 bases lay in between. The length of the CDR3 is 16 residues. The CDR3 loop is CASSLGGGGIGYEQYF. DNA of the CDR3: TGCGCCAGCAGCTTGGGAGGGGGAGGAATTGGCTACGAGCAGTACTTC.

This clonotype was observed many times. The rearrangement uses TRBV7-2 and TRBJ2-7; D perhaps matches TRBD1 (5 bases). Germline CDR1 and CDR2: SGHTA and FQGNSA. V lost 6 bases, J lost 0 bases, and 12 bases lay in between. The CDR3 has 14 amino acids. In nucleotides, the CDR3 is TGTGCCAGCAGGGAGTGGGGCAGCTCCTACGAGCAGTACTTC. It yields the protein CASREWGSSYEQYF.

The rearrangement joins TRBV6-1 to TRBJ1-1; the D is unclear. The CDR3 loop spans 13 amino acids. V lost 3 bases and J lost 8, with 13 bases in between. Germline assignment: CDR1 MNHNS and CDR2 SASEGT. CDR3 amino acids: CASSDLGYREAFF. As DNA, the CDR3 is TGTGCCAGCAGTGATCTAGGGTACCGCGAAGCTTTCTTT.

The J gene is TRBJ1-2, the V gene TRBV5-1; 8 bases map to TRBD1. The CDR3 covers 13 residues. Germline values: CDR1 SGHRS, CDR2 YFSETQ. The ends lost 4 bases at V and 4 bases at J; junction bases unmatched: 3. The chain's CDR3 is CASSLGTGYGYTF. The CDR3 nucleotides are TGCGCCAGCAGCCTGGGGACAGGCTATGGCTACACCTTC.

CDR3 amino acids: CASRSQSGRVYEQYF. The CDR3 coding sequence is TGCGCCAGCAGGTCTCAAAGCGGGAGGGTCTACGAGCAGTACTTC. The chain joins TRBV10-2 to TRBJ2-7, with 10 bases identical to TRBD2. Germline CDR1 reads WSHSY; CDR2 reads SAAADI. Trimming removed 6 bases from V and 3 bases from J; junction bases left unmatched: 8. The CDR3 totals 15 residues.

The chain is built from TRBV20-1 and TRBJ2-7; 11 bases fit TRBD2. The V gene's germline CDR1 is DFQATT and CDR2 SNEGSKA (reference sequence). V was pared by 1 base and J by 5 bases, with 7 bases of the junction left unmatched. The CDR3 has 15 amino acids. The CDR3 DNA reads TGCAGTGCTAGAGGCCTGACTAGCGGGACAAACGAGCAGTACTTC. Amino acids: CSARGLTSGTNEQYF.

This chain links TRBV4-3 with TRBJ2-2; D is uncertain. Deletions cut 2 bases from V and 0 bases from J, with 7 bases between. CDR3 length: 15 residues. CDR1 LGHNA and CDR2 YSLEER come from the germline V gene. The CDR3 nucleotides read TGCGCCAGCAGCCAATACGCCGCGAACACCGGGGAGCTGTTTTTT. Translating it yields CASSQYAANTGELFF.

This clonotype has only a few counts. The CDR3 is CASSPNTGSYEQYF. For the CDR3, the DNA is TGTGCCAGCAGCCCAAACACAGGTTCCTACGAGCAGTACTTC. The rearrangement uses TRBV12-3 or TRBV12-4 and TRBJ2-7; D is possibly TRBD1 (5 bases). The length of the CDR3 is 14 residues. Trimming cost V 6 bases and J 1 base, with 13 bases left between them.

V is TRBV6-6 and J is TRBJ1-1; no clear D. The CDR3 extends over 15 amino acids. Looked up from germline, CDR1 is MNHNY and CDR2 is SVGAGI (reference sequence). Trimming shortened V by 5 bases and J by 0 bases, and 13 bases separated the two germline ends. The CDR3 coding sequence is TGTGCCAGCAGTCCCCTCGGTCATGTGAACACTGAAGCTTTCTTT. Translated: CASSPLGHVNTEAFF.

This clonotype was picked up a small number of times. CDR3 sequence reads: CASSYSASGDNEQFF. As DNA, the CDR3 is TGTGCCAGCAGTTACTCGGCGAGCGGAGACAATGAGCAGTTCTTC. The chain couples TRBV6-5 to TRBJ2-1; D might be TRBD2 (5 bases). Trimming stripped 0 bases from V and 5 bases from J, with 11 bases between. Germline CDR1 reads MNHEY; CDR2 reads SVGAGI. CDR3 length: 15 residues.

In this sample, this clonotype turned up a few times. V is TRBV27 and J is TRBJ1-2; possibly TRBD1 for D (5 bases). The CDR3 is 13 amino acids. Trimming stripped 7 bases from V and 4 bases from J, with 13 bases between. Per germline, CDR1 MNHEY and CDR2 SMNVEV (reference sequence). CDR3 DNA: TGTGCCAGCACCAAGGGACGGGGCTATGGCTACACCTTC. Translating gives CASTKGRGYGYTF.

This chain uses TRBV7-9 with TRBJ2-5; D is unresolved. This CDR3 comprises 14 residues. V was trimmed by 5 bases and J by 2 bases, leaving 12 bases between them. Germline V CDR1 and CDR2: SEHNR, FQNEAQ (reference sequence). CDR3 nucleotides: TGTGCCAGCAGCCTCCCAAGAGAGCAAGAGACCCAGTACTTC. It yields the protein CASSLPREQETQYF.

This chain joins TRBV20-1 and TRBJ1-3; tentative D call: TRBD1 (6 bases). The CDR3 sequence is 14 residues long. Per germline, CDR1 DFQATT and CDR2 SNEGSKA (reference sequence). With 6 bases removed from V and 2 bases from J, the gap between germline ends came to 14 bases. CDR3 sequence: CSATGRAAGNTIYF. CDR3 nucleotide sequence: TGCAGTGCGACAGGACGCGCCGCTGGAAACACCATATATTTT.

J is TRBJ2-7 and V is TRBV6-5; weak D call: TRBD1 (5 bases). This CDR3 contains 14 residues. Between the trimmed V and J ends, which lost 7 bases and 1 base, there was a span of 14 bases. Germline V gene data show CDR1 as MNHEY and CDR2 as SVGAGI. CDR3 residues: CASNKGPGSYEQYF. CDR3 coding DNA: TGTGCCAGCAACAAGGGGCCCGGTTCCTACGAGCAGTACTTC.

This clonotype has ten or more counts. This chain links TRBV3-1 with TRBJ2-3; D uncertain. Trimming left V 0 bases short and J 9 bases short, with 16 bases between. Germline V gene lookup returns CDR1 LGHDT and CDR2 YNNKEL (reference sequence). This CDR3 has 15 residues. DNA of the CDR3: TGTGCCAGCAGCCAAGATCTTGATACTCAAGTGACGCAGTATTTT. It yields the protein CASSQDLDTQVTQYF.

This clonotype was seen a handful of times. The chain links TRBV2 to TRBJ2-5; 7 nucleotides match TRBD1. Germline assignment: CDR1 SNHLY and CDR2 FYNNEI. CDR3 length: 15 residues. V shed 7 bases, J shed 5 bases, and the junction held 13 bases outside the gene matches. Here the CDR3 DNA reads TGTGCCAGCACCCCCCCCGGGACAGTTGAGGAGACCCAGTACTTC. This translates into CASTPPGTVEETQYF.

The V gene is TRBV7-8, the J gene TRBJ1-5, with D unresolved. V lost 0 bases and J lost 7, with 13 bases in between. The CDR3 is made up of 15 amino acids. CDR1 and CDR2 from the germline V gene are SGHVS and FQNEAQ. The CDR3 DNA follows: TGTGCCAGCAGCTTAGCGCGTCACCTCGGGCAGCCCCAGCATTTT. The encoded protein is CASSLARHLGQPQHF.

V usage is TRBV15 and J usage is TRBJ2-1; 9 nucleotides match TRBD1. This CDR3 spans 15 amino acids. The V gene end was trimmed by 1 base and the J gene end by 8 bases; junction bases not matched to a gene: 6. CDR1 LNHNV and CDR2 YYDKDF come from the germline V gene (reference sequence). The CDR3 DNA reads as TGTGCCACCAGCAGAGTCGGGACAGGGATCCATGAGCAGTTCTTC. Protein sequence: CATSRVGTGIHEQFF.

This clonotype was found many times. The chain links TRBV7-9 to TRBJ2-2, with D unresolved. Looked up from germline, CDR1 is SEHNR and CDR2 is FQNEAQ (reference sequence). The V and J ends lost 3 bases and 6 bases respectively, with 8 bases between them. This CDR3 is 13 amino acids long. The CDR3 DNA follows: TGTGCCAGCAGCTTGTACTCGTCCGGGGAGCTGTTTTTT. It translates to CASSLYSSGELFF.

This clonotype was seen ten or more times. The CDR3 nucleotides read TGCGCCAGCAGCCATGACGACAGGGACCAAGAGACCCAGTACTTC. This gives the protein CASSHDDRDQETQYF. This sequence joins TRBV4-1 and TRBJ2-5, with 7 bases matching TRBD1. The CDR3 covers 15 residues. Germline trimming cut 3 bases from V and 0 bases from J; bases unmatched to any gene: 4. Germline V gives CDR1 MGHRA, CDR2 YSYEKL.